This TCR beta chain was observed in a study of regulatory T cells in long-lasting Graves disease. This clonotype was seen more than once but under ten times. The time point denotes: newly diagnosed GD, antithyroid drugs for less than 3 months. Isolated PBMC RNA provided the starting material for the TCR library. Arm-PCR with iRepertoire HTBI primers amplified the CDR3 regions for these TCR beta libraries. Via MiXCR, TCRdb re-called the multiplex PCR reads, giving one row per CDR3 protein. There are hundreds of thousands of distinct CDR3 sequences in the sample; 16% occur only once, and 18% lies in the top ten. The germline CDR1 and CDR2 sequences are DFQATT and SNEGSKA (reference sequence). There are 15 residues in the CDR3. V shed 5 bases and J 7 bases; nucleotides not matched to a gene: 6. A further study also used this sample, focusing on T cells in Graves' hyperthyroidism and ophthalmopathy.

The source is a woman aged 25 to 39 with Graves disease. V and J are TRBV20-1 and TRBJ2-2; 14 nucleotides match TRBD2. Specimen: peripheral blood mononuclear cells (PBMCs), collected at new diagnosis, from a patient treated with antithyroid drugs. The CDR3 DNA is TGCAGTGCTGGGGGACTAGCGGGAGCTAGCGGGGAGCTGTTTTTT. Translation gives CSAGGLAGASGELFF.